The present TCR beta chain was sequenced within a study of shared clonotypes between healthy human individuals. Every donor was a Caucasian adult from Nashville, Tennessee. The study separated CD4+ cells into CD45RA+ naive and CD45RA-negative memory subsets. Each cell subset's genomic DNA was divided evenly among several immunoSEQ plates. This table comes from immunoSEQ multiplex PCR, and its TCRdb copy is limited to in-frame clones, with some not included. The data hold some 1.1 million clones, with approximately 77% observed a single time. Per the germline V gene, CDR1 is MDHEN and CDR2 is SYDVKM. CDR3 length equals 14 residues. Trimming removed 6 bases from V and 7 bases from J; junction bases left unmatched: 7.

The rearrangement uses TRBV28 and TRBJ2-7; TRBD2 matches at 12 bases. The sequence derives from a man aged 18-30 years in good health. Some clones in this sample may be carry-over from other donors' samples. What was sequenced was memory CD4+ T cells from PBMCs. Subset: CD45RA-negative fraction. The CDR3 nucleotides read TGTGCCAGCAGACCCCTAGCGGGAGGGCGGGAGCAGTACTTC. This codes for CASRPLAGGREQYF.